This T cell receptor (beta chain) derives from a study of blood T cell repertoires in COVID-19. Study overall: Collection of acute and convalescent COVID-19 samples took place in the United States, Italy and Spain. Sources were T cells, B-cell-depleted T cells, or PBMCs; the material itself was cDNA or gDNA.

Authors' data handling: Amplification with reference gene primers provided the estimates of nucleated cell counts. Clones were read by immunoSEQ multiplex PCR, and TCRdb kept only the in-frame ones, dropping some. V and J calls and clone size are those listed in that table; D and trimming were worked out from the DNA. The table shows 60,000 to 90,000 clones, with 90% occurring only once. CDR3 size: 14 residues. Germline V gene data show CDR1 as KGHSH and CDR2 as LQKENI. Trimming left V 5 bases short and J 4 bases short, with 12 bases between. The TCR was taken from a woman of 80 years or more with acute or convalescent COVID-19. Material for sequencing was peripheral blood. This chain joins TRBV18 and TRBJ1-5; a possible D gene is TRBD1 (5 bases). The CDR3 DNA reads as TGTGCCAGCTCAAATGGGGCAGGTAATCAGCCCCAGCATTTT. Its protein is CASSNGAGNQPQHF.